This TCR beta chain was sequenced in a study of blood T cell repertoires in COVID-19. Background on the study: The United States, Italy and Spain supplied acute and convalescent COVID-19 samples. PBMCs, B-cell-depleted T cells, or T cells provided the cDNA or gDNA that made up the material.

Authors' analysis steps: Reference gene primer amplification gave estimated nucleated cell counts. TCRdb's table, derived via immunoSEQ multiplex PCR, lists solely in-frame clones and lacks some. The V and J calls and clone size are taken from that table; D and trimming were inferred from the DNA. The table records over 60,000 clones, roughly 87% of them present only once. The length of the CDR3 is 13 residues. Deletions cut 4 bases from V and 5 bases from J, with 11 bases between. Per germline, CDR1 LNHDA and CDR2 SQIVND (reference sequence). The sample comprised peripheral blood. This receptor was obtained from a human donor in a cohort sampled during active COVID-19. V and J are TRBV19 and TRBJ2-5; no definite D call. CDR3 residues: CASSKIIGETQYF. The CDR3 coding sequence is TGTGCCAGTAGTAAAATCATCGGGGAGACCCAGTACTTC.